This TCR beta chain was recorded in a study of T cell responses to AZD1222 COVID-19 vaccine. Study conclusions and caveats: Spike was spanned by vaccine-associated CD4 TCRs, with dominance at 160-218 and 743-854. After two AZD1222 doses, spike-specific TCR breadth and depth rose versus day 0.

The CDR3 extends over 15 amino acids. Losses at the gene ends were 0 bases for V and 4 bases for J; bases not matched to a gene: 3. Germline V gene sequence: CDR1 GTSNPN, CDR2 SVGIG (reference sequence). A note on this clone: The target antigen is unknown.

Sequencing was performed with immunoSEQ multiplex PCR; in TCRdb, only in-frame clones are kept and a portion is missing. The sample carries about 150,000 clones, 92% recorded once. This TCR derives from an adult who received the AZD1222 COVID-19 vaccine. The rearrangement joins TRBV30 to TRBJ2-1; 10 nucleotides align to TRBD2. Sequencing used peripheral blood, obtained 28 days after the second AZD1222 dose. This CDR3 reads CAWSVLAGFYNEQFF. CDR3 DNA: TGTGCCTGGAGTGTACTAGCGGGGTTTTACAATGAGCAGTTCTTC.